This T cell receptor beta chain was profiled in a study of cytomegalovirus exposure and HLA in healthy donors. Study findings and constraints: A few chains linked to CMV were shown in vitro to be specific for CMV antigens.

This clone was observed a single time. Its matching antigen is unknown. The PCR employed 60 Vbeta primers together with 13 Jbeta primers. The data were produced by immunoSEQ multiplex PCR, yet TCRdb's version contains in-frame clones alone and is incomplete. The sample shows 210,000 or so clones, approximately 80% of them seen only once. The TCR was taken from a woman in her thirties or forties in good health and CMV-seronegative. Sequencing was carried out using PBMCs.

CDR3 DNA sequence: TGTGCCAGCAGCTCCCGGGGGGCAGTTCCAGATACGCAGTATTTT. Protein product: CASSSRGAVPDTQYF. This chain connects TRBV9 to TRBJ2-3; tentative D call: TRBD2 (7 bases). Trimming left V 4 bases short and J 4 bases short, with 16 bases between. The CDR3 totals 15 residues. Germline V gene lookup returns CDR1 SGDLS and CDR2 YYNGEE.